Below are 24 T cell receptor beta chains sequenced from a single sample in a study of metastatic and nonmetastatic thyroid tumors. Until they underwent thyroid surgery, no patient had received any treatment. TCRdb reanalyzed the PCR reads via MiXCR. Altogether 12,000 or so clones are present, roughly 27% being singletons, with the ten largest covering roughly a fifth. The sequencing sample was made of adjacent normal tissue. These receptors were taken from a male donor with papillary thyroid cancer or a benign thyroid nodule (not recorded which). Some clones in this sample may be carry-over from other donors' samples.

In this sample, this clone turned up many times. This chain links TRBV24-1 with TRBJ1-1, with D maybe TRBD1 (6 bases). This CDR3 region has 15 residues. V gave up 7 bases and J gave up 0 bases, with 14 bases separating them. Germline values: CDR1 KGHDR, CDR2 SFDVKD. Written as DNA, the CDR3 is TGTGCCACCAGGGGCCGGGGGGGGCTGAACACTGAAGCTTTCTTT. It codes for CATRGRGGLNTEAFF.

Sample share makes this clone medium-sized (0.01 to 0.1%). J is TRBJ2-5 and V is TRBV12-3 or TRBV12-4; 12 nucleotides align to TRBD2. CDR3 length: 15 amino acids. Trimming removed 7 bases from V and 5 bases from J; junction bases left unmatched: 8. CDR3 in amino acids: CASTKTSGSGETQYF. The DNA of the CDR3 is TGTGCCAGCACCAAGACTAGCGGGAGTGGCGAGACCCAGTACTTC.

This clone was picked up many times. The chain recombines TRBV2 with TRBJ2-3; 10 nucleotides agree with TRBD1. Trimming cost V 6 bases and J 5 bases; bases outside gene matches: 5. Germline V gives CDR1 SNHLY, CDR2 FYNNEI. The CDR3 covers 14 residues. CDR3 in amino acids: CASRDGQGVDTQYF. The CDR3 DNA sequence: TGTGCCAGCAGGGACGGACAGGGGGTAGATACGCAGTATTTT.

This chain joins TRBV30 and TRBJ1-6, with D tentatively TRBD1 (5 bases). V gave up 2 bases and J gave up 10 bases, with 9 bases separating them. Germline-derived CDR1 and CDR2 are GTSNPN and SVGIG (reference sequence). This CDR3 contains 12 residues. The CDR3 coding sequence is TGTGCCTGGAGTTGGGGGAGGTCACCCCTCCACTTT. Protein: CAWSWGRSPLHF. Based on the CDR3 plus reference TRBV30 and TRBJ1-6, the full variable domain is SQTIHQWPATLVQPVGSPLSLECTVEGTSNPNLYWYRQAAGRGLQLLFYSVGIGQISSEVPQNLSASRPQDRQFILSSKKLLLSDSGFYLCAWSWGRSPLHFGNGTRLTVT.

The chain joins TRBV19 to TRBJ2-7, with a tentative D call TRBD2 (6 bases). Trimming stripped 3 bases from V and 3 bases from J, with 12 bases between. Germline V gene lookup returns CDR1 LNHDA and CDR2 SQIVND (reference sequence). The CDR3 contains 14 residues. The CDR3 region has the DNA TGTGCCAGTAGTATTCGGGGGACCTTCTACGAGCAGTACTTC. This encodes CASSIRGTFYEQYF.

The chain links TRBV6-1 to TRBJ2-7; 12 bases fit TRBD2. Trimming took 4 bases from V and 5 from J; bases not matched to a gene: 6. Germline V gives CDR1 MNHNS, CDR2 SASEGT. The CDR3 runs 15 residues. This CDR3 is CASSAPTSGSDEQYF. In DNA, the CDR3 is TGTGCCAGCAGTGCCCCGACTAGCGGGAGCGACGAGCAGTACTTC.

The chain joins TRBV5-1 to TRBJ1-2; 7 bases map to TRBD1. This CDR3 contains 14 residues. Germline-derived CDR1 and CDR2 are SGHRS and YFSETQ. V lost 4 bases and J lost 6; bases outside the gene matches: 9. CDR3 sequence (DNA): TGCGCCAGCAGCCCGACAGGGTCCCCTGATGGCTACACCTTC. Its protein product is CASSPTGSPDGYTF.

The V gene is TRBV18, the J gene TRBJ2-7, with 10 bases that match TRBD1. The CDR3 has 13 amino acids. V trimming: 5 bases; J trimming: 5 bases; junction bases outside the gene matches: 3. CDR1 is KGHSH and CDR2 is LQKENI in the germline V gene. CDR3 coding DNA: TGTGCCAGCTCAAGGGACAGGGGAGACGAGCAGTACTTC. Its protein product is CASSRDRGDEQYF.

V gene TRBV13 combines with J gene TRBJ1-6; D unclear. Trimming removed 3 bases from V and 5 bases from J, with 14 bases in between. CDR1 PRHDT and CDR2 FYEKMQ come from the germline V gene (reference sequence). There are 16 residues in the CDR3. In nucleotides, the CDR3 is TGTGCCAGCAGCTTTGGGCTGGTCTTCAATAATTCACCCCTCCACTTT. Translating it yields CASSFGLVFNNSPLHF.

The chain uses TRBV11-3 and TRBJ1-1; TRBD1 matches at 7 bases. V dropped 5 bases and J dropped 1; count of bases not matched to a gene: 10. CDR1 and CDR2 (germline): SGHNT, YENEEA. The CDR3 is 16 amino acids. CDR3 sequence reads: CASSPVDRRWNTEAFF. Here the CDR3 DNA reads TGTGCCAGCAGCCCCGTGGACAGGCGATGGAACACTGAAGCTTTCTTT. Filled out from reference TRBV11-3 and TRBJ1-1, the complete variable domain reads EAGVVQSPRYKIIEKKQPVAFWCNPISGHNTLYWYLQNLGQGPELLIRYENEEAVDDSQLPKDRFSAERLKGVDSTLKIQPAELGDSAVYLCASSPVDRRWNTEAFFGQGTRLTVV.

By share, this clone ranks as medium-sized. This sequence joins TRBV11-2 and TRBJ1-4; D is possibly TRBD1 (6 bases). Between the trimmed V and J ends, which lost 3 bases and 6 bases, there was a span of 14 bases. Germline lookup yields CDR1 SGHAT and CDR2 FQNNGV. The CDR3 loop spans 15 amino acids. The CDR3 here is CASSLWGAGDEKLFF. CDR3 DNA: TGTGCCAGCAGCTTGTGGGGGGCAGGTGATGAAAAACTGTTTTTT.

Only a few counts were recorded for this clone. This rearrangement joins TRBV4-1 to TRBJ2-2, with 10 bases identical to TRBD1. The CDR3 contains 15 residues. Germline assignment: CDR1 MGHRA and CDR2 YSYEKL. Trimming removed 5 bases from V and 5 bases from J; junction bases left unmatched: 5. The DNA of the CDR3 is TGCGCCAGCAGCAGACAGGGGGCGGCGACCGGGGAGCTGTTTTTT. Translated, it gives CASSRQGAATGELFF.

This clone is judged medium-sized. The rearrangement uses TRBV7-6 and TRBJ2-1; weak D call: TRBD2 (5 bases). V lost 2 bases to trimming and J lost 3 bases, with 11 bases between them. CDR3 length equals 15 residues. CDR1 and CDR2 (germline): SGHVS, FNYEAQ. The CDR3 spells CASSLSSVGYNEQFF. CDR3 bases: TGTGCCAGCAGCTTAAGTAGCGTCGGCTACAATGAGCAGTTCTTC.

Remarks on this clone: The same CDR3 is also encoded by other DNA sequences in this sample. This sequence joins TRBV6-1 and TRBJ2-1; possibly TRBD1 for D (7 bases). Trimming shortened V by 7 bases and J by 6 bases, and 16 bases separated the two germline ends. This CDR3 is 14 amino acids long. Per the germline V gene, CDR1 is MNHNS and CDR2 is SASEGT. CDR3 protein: CASIDRVGGNEQFF. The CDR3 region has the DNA TGTGCCAGCATAGACAGGGTGGGGGGCAATGAGCAGTTCTTC.

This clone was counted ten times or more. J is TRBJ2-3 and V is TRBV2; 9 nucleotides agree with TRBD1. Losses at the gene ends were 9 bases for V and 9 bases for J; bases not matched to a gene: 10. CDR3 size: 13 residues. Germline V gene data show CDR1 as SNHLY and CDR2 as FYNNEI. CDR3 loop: CARETGGPQTQYF. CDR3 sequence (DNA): TGTGCCAGGGAAACAGGGGGCCCTCAGACGCAGTATTTT.

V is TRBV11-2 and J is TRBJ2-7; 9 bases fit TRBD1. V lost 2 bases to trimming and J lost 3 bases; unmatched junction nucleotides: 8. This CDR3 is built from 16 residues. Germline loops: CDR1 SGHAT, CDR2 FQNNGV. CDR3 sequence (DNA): TGTGCCAGCAGCTTATACGACTCGACAGGGGGCTACGAGCAGTACTTC. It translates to CASSLYDSTGGYEQYF.

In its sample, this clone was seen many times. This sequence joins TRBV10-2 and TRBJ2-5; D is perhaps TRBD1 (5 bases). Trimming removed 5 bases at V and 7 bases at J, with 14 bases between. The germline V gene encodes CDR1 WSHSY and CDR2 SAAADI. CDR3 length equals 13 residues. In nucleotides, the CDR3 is TGCGCCAGCAGTTTTTCAGGGTATGGGACCCAGTACTTC. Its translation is CASSFSGYGTQYF.

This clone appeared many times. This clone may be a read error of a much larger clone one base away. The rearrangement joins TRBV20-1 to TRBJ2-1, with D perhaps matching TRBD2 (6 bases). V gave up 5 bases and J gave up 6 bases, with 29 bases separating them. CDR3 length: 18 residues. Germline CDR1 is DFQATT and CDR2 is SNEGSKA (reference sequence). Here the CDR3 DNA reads TGCAGTGCTCCTCGACTAGTGGGGGGTTCCCACGGGTTCAATGAGCAGTTCTTC. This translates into CSAPRLVGGSHGFNEQFF.

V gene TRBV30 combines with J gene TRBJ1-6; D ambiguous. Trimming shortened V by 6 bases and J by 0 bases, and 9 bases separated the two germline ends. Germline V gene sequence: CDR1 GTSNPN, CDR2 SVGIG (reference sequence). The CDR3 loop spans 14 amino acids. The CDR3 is CACVSGSYNSPLHF. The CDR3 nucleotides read TGTGCCTGCGTCAGTGGCTCCTATAATTCACCCCTCCACTTT.

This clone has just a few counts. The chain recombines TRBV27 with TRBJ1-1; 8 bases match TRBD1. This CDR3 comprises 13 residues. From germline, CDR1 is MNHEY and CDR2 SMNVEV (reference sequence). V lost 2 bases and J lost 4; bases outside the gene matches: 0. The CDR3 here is CASSLQGATEAFF. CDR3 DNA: TGTGCCAGCAGTTTACAGGGGGCCACTGAAGCTTTCTTT.

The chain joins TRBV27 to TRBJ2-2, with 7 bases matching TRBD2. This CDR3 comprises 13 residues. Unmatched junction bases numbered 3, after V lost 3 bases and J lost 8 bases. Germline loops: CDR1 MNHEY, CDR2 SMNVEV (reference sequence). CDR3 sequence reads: CASSFSGLGELFF. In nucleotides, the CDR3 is TGTGCCAGCAGTTTTAGCGGGTTAGGGGAGCTGTTTTTT.

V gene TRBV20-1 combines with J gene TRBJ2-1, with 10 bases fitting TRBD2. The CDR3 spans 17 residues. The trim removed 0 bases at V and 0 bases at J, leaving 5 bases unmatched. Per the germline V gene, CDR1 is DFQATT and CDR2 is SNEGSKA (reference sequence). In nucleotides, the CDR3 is TGCAGTGCTAGAGATAGCGGGAGGTCGAGCTCCTACAATGAGCAGTTCTTC. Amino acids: CSARDSGRSSSYNEQFF.

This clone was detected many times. The CDR3 here is CAGSGTAREAFF. CDR3 bases: TGTGCCGGCTCCGGGACGGCTAGGGAAGCTTTCTTT. This rearrangement joins TRBV2 to TRBJ1-1, with a weak D call TRBD1 (5 bases). V lost 11 bases and J 8 bases, leaving 18 bases between the germline ends. Per germline, CDR1 SNHLY and CDR2 FYNNEI. This CDR3 is built from 12 residues.

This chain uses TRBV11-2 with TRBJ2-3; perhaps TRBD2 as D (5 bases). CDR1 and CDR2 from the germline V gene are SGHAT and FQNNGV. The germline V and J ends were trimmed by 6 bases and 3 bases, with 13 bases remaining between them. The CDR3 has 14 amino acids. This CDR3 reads CASSPTTSTDTQYF. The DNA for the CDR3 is TGTGCCAGCAGTCCGACTACGTCAACAGATACGCAGTATTTT.